The clone carrying this TCR beta chain was counted once. This specimen belongs to a study of blood T cell repertoires in COVID-19. This CDR3 region has 15 residues. CDR1 is SGHAT, CDR2 FQNNGV, per germline. V lost 5 bases and J 0 bases, leaving 14 bases between the germline ends. The method was immunoSEQ multiplex PCR; TCRdb's version includes in-frame clones alone and lacks a portion of them. The profile shows some 110,000 clones, 65% to 75% of them singletons. The TCR comes from a human donor with acute or convalescent COVID-19. The donor label of this sample is uncertain. Sequences were obtained from peripheral blood. This sequence joins TRBV11-2 and TRBJ2-7, with D possibly matching TRBD1 (5 bases). CDR3 sequence: CASSQAQGYSYEQYF. DNA of the CDR3: TGTGCCAGCAGCCAAGCCCAGGGATACTCCTACGAGCAGTACTTC.